This is a list of T cell receptor beta chains from one sample in a study of monozygotic twins with inflammatory bowel disease. TCRdb re-called the 5' RACE reads and shows each CDR3 protein once, DNA omitted. The repertoire table contains roughly 160,000 distinct CDR3 sequences. The source material was blood. These TCRs come from a human donor with ulcerative colitis or Crohn's disease, or a healthy co-twin of an affected twin (not recorded which). CDR3s include the opening cysteine and the closing phenylalanine or tryptophan. Each record gives: J gene, V gene, CDR3 protein.

TRBJ2-1 | TRBV3-1 | CASSQDSGARYNEQFF
TRBJ1-2 | TRBV4-3 | CASSQDRGGYGYTF
TRBJ2-1 | TRBV5-1 | CASSARQGLKDNEQFF
TRBJ1-4 | TRBV5-1 | CASSPRTAGAPEKLFF
TRBJ2-7 | TRBV21-1 | CASTKPPSGGWEQYF
TRBJ2-3 | TRBV28 | CASSLSGIGDTQYF
TRBJ2-1 | TRBV9 | CASSVGAGGSNEQFF
TRBJ2-3 | TRBV24-1 | CATSAAGRTYTDTQYF
TRBJ1-2 | TRBV12-3/TRBV12-4 | CASSLRQNYGYTF
TRBJ2-2 | TRBV15 | CATSRVGWEQGSDGELFF
TRBJ2-3 | TRBV6-5 | CASSLGQGGFRTDTQYF
TRBJ2-2 | TRBV9 | CASGTAYTGELFF
TRBJ2-3 | TRBV14 | CASSRELGADTQYF
TRBJ2-1 | TRBV29-1 | CSVEDRDYYNEQFF
TRBJ2-2 | TRBV11-3 | CASSLGRAGELFF
TRBJ2-3 | TRBV4-1 | CASSQGLAGVSNTQYF
TRBJ2-5 | TRBV20-1 | CSATSSGGETQYF
TRBJ1-2 | TRBV5-1 | CASSRGQGADGYTF
TRBJ1-6 | TRBV20-1 | CSADISSYNSPLHF
TRBJ1-1 | TRBV20-1 | CSAEGGGTGWRGGTEAFF
TRBJ1-1 | TRBV5-1 | CASSLKGVEAFF
TRBJ2-1 | TRBV10-3 | CAISESMPNNEQFF
TRBJ2-3 | TRBV29-1 | CSVVTGRATDTQYF
TRBJ2-1 | TRBV5-1 | CASSLAPGLAGRNEQFF
TRBJ2-5 | TRBV6-1 | CASTEQGVGAQETQYF
TRBJ2-7 | TRBV10-3 | CAISDTSGSSYEQYF
TRBJ1-1 | TRBV7-9 | CASSLKTGPGPEAFF
TRBJ2-1 | TRBV11-3 | CASSLGSGGSYNEQFF
TRBJ2-1 | TRBV25-1 | CASSESLLAGVDNEQFF